This T cell receptor (beta chain) was recorded in a study of blood T cell repertoires in COVID-19. V was cut by 4 bases and J by 5 bases, with 17 bases left in between. Germline lookup yields CDR1 SEHNR and CDR2 FQNEAQ (reference sequence). The CDR3 length is 15 residues. Clones were read by immunoSEQ multiplex PCR, and TCRdb kept only the in-frame ones, dropping some. The top ten clones hold less than 2% of a sample with 150,000 or so clones, almost 90% of them seen once. The sequencing input was peripheral blood. This clonotype was sampled from a woman aged 55-75 years with acute or convalescent COVID-19. This chain connects TRBV7-9 to TRBJ1-1; perhaps TRBD1 as D (6 bases). CDR3: CASSYETGIGTEAFF. CDR3 in DNA: TGTGCCAGCAGCTACGAAACAGGGATCGGGACTGAAGCTTTCTTT.